The 23 T cell receptor beta chains in this list originate from one sample, sequenced in a study of blood T cell repertoires in COVID-19. Libraries were prepared by immunoSEQ multiplex PCR; TCRdb keeps only in-frame clonotypes and omits some of them. The table shows around 220,000 clones, with around 80% occurring only once. The material sequenced was peripheral blood. The receptors come from a woman between 35 and 50 years old with active or convalescent COVID-19.

The genes are TRBV19 and TRBJ1-4, with D tentatively TRBD1 (5 bases). The V end was cut by 7 bases, the J end by 2 bases, with 14 bases between. This CDR3 has 15 residues. Germline CDR1 and CDR2: LNHDA and SQIVND (reference sequence). The CDR3 DNA sequence: TGTGCCAGTACTGGCAGGGTCGTCACTAATGAAAAACTGTTTTTT. It translates to CASTGRVVTNEKLFF.

V is TRBV4-1 and J is TRBJ1-2, with D possibly being TRBD1 (5 bases). Germline-derived CDR1 and CDR2 are MGHRA and YSYEKL. The V end was cut by 4 bases, the J end by 5 bases, with 8 bases between. The CDR3 consists of 12 residues. The CDR3 DNA is TGCGCCAGCAGCCCCACAGGTTATGGCTACACCTTC. Its protein is CASSPTGYGYTF.

This clone was found a few times. This rearrangement joins TRBV10-3 to TRBJ1-5; D perhaps matches TRBD1 (5 bases). V was pared by 10 bases and J by 1 base, with 11 bases between. This CDR3 contains 13 residues. In germline, CDR1 is ENHRY, CDR2 SYGVKD. The CDR3 coding sequence is TGTGCCACTCAGGGCGAGAGCAATCAGCCCCAGCATTTT. This gives the protein CATQGESNQPQHF.

The chain links TRBV2 to TRBJ2-7; D may be TRBD2 (7 bases). Trimming stripped 3 bases from V and 3 bases from J, with 12 bases between. Germline V gene lookup returns CDR1 SNHLY and CDR2 FYNNEI. The CDR3 totals 14 residues. The DNA for the CDR3 is TGTGCCAGCAGTGATGGGGGGGGCAGCTACGAGCAGTACTTC. Its protein is CASSDGGGSYEQYF.

The CDR3 spells CASSPGSGSHLSGYTF. The DNA for the CDR3 is TGTGCCAGCAGCCCGGGAAGCGGATCCCACCTAAGTGGCTACACCTTC. This chain uses TRBV14 with TRBJ1-2; D is ambiguous. V lost 4 bases, J lost 7 bases, and 22 bases lay in between. CDR1 is SGHDN and CDR2 is FVKESK in the germline V gene. This CDR3 is built from 16 residues.

J is TRBJ1-1 and V is TRBV30; D is uncertain. The CDR3 runs to 13 residues. Germline CDR1 is GTSNPN and CDR2 is SVGIG (reference sequence). Trimming stripped 5 bases from V and 1 base from J, with 11 bases between. CDR3 sequence: CAWAPSENTEAFF. The DNA of the CDR3 is TGTGCCTGGGCCCCTTCAGAGAACACTGAAGCTTTCTTT.

The V and J genes are TRBV27 and TRBJ1-4; 7 bases fit TRBD1. CDR3 length: 16 amino acids. From germline, CDR1 is MNHEY and CDR2 SMNVEV (reference sequence). V was clipped by 0 bases and J by 4 bases; unmatched bases: 5. The CDR3 DNA reads as TGTGCCAGCAGTTTATCTAGGGGGCGACATAATGAAAAACTGTTTTTT. Protein product: CASSLSRGRHNEKLFF.

The V gene is TRBV6-2 or TRBV6-3, the J gene TRBJ2-2, with D perhaps TRBD1 (6 bases). The V gene lost 5 bases and the J gene lost 4 bases, with 14 bases spanning the gap. This CDR3 region has 15 residues. CDR1 is MNHEY and CDR2 is SVGEGT in the germline V gene. The CDR3 DNA reads as TGTGCCAGCAGTCTTAACAGGGAAGGCACCGGGGAGCTGTTTTTT. This gives the protein CASSLNREGTGELFF.

This rearrangement joins TRBV12-3 or TRBV12-4 to TRBJ2-1, with TRBD2 matching over 8 bases. This CDR3 spans 13 amino acids. J lost 8 bases, V lost 7 bases, and 7 bases had no gene match. CDR3 protein: CASIPRGGHEQFF. The CDR3 nucleotides read TGTGCCAGCATCCCTCGGGGGGGCCATGAGCAGTTCTTC.

This chain uses TRBV6-6 with TRBJ1-5; D uncertain. CDR3 length: 14 residues. V lost 0 bases to trimming and J lost 8 bases, with 11 bases between them. CDR1 MNHNY and CDR2 SVGAGI come from the germline V gene (reference sequence). CDR3 in DNA: TGTGCCAGCAGTTACTCCGGCAGGCGGGAGCCCCAGCATTTT. Its protein is CASSYSGRREPQHF.

This chain uses TRBV28 with TRBJ2-2, with TRBD1 as a possible D gene (5 bases). This CDR3 contains 15 residues. Trimming removed 7 bases from V and 0 bases from J, with 12 bases in between. Germline CDR1 and CDR2: MDHEN and SYDVKM. The CDR3 is CASKMAGSNTGELFF. The CDR3, as DNA: TGTGCCAGCAAAATGGCAGGGTCGAACACCGGGGAGCTGTTTTTT.

The J gene is TRBJ1-1, the V gene TRBV15, with 10 bases aligning to TRBD1. The length of the CDR3 is 15 residues. J lost 3 bases, V lost 3 bases, and 4 bases had no gene match. Germline CDR1 reads LNHNV; CDR2 reads YYDKDF (reference sequence). The CDR3 here is CATSRRDRGDTEAFF. The CDR3 coding sequence is TGTGCCACCAGCAGGCGGGACAGGGGTGACACTGAAGCTTTCTTT.

The chain has TRBV7-8 and TRBJ1-6; D is possibly TRBD1 (5 bases). V was shortened by 1 base and J by 10 bases, with 14 bases between the two germline ends. Germline-derived CDR1 and CDR2 are SGHVS and FQNEAQ. This CDR3 is built from 15 residues. The CDR3 loop reads CASSLVVTGGSPLHF. CDR3 in DNA: TGTGCCAGCAGCTTAGTTGTGACCGGGGGATCACCCCTCCACTTT.

The chain couples TRBV7-9 to TRBJ2-4, with D possibly matching TRBD2 (5 bases). V was cut by 8 bases and J by 0 bases, with 17 bases left in between. Germline V gene lookup returns CDR1 SEHNR and CDR2 FQNEAQ (reference sequence). This CDR3 has 16 residues. The CDR3 reads CASSRGDNLAKNIQYF. DNA of the CDR3: TGTGCCAGCTCCCGGGGAGATAACCTAGCCAAAAACATTCAGTACTTC.

The V gene is TRBV9, the J gene TRBJ2-7; 10 bases are a match to TRBD2. This CDR3 spans 14 amino acids. The V gene end was trimmed by 4 bases and the J gene end by 4 bases; junction bases not matched to a gene: 5. Germline V gene sequence: CDR1 SGDLS, CDR2 YYNGEE. The CDR3 is CASSPSGGAYEQYF. The CDR3 coding sequence is TGTGCCAGCAGCCCAAGCGGGGGGGCGTACGAGCAGTACTTC. The variable domain in full, completed from reference TRBV9 and TRBJ2-7, reads DSGVTQTPKHLITATGQRVTLRCSPRSGDLSVYWYQQSLDQGLQFLIQYYNGEERAKGNILERFSAQQFPDLHSELNLSSLELGDSALYFCASSPSGGAYEQYFGPGTRLTVT.

This clone was detected only once. The rearrangement joins TRBV9 to TRBJ1-1; D is perhaps TRBD1 (6 bases). The V end was cut by 4 bases, the J end by 8 bases, with 15 bases between. The CDR3 runs 13 residues. CDR1 is SGDLS and CDR2 is YYNGEE in the germline V gene. In DNA, the CDR3 is TGTGCCAGCAGCCAGGGGACGCTGATAGAAGCTTTCTTT. Translated, it gives CASSQGTLIEAFF.

The gene calls are TRBV2 and TRBJ2-2; D gene unclear. V lost 0 bases and J lost 10, with 12 bases in between. This CDR3 comprises 14 residues. The germline CDR1 and CDR2 sequences are SNHLY and FYNNEI. The CDR3 DNA sequence: TGTGCCAGCAGTGAAGCGGCACGGTTAGCGGAGCTGTTTTTT. It specifies CASSEAARLAELFF. Full variable domain (remainder filled in from reference TRBV2 and TRBJ2-2): EPEVTQTPSHQVTQMGQEVILRCVPISNHLYFYWYRQILGQKVEFLVSFYNNEISEKSEIFDDQFSVERPDGSNFTLKIRSTKLEDSAMYFCASSEAARLAELFFGEGSRLTVL.

The V gene is TRBV5-1, the J gene TRBJ2-7; perhaps TRBD2 as D (5 bases). Germline CDR1 is SGHRS and CDR2 is YFSETQ. The CDR3 has 13 residues. V lost 4 bases and J 4 bases, leaving 12 bases between the germline ends. DNA of the CDR3: TGCGCCAGCAGCACCACCTCGGGGTACGAGCAGTACTTC. It is translated as CASSTTSGYEQYF. Based on the CDR3 plus reference TRBV5-1 and TRBJ2-7, the full variable domain is KAGVTQTPRYLIKTRGQQVTLSCSPISGHRSVSWYQQTPGQGLQFLFEYFSETQRNKGNFPGRFSGRQFSNSRSEMNVSTLELGDSALYLCASSTTSGYEQYFGPGTRLTVT.

V is TRBV5-1 and J is TRBJ1-2; possible D gene TRBD1, 6 bases. V was shortened by 4 bases and J by 4 bases, with 20 bases between the two germline ends. CDR3 length equals 16 residues. Per germline, CDR1 SGHRS and CDR2 YFSETQ. CDR3 residues: CASSLTSPTGIYGYTF. The CDR3 coding sequence is TGCGCCAGCAGCCTTACCAGCCCTACAGGGATCTATGGCTACACCTTC.

This clone was picked up a small number of times. The chain is built from TRBV7-3 and TRBJ2-7; D gene ambiguous. V was trimmed by 5 bases and J by 4 bases, leaving 18 bases between them. The CDR3 is 15 residues long. Germline CDR1 is SGHTA and CDR2 is FQGTGA. The CDR3 sequence: CASSPVAATWYEQYF. CDR3 bases: TGTGCCAGCAGCCCAGTCGCGGCCACCTGGTACGAGCAGTACTTC.

This clone turned up a few times. The rearrangement uses TRBV5-1 and TRBJ1-1; tentatively, D is TRBD1 (6 bases). The germline V gene has CDR1 SGHRS and CDR2 YFSETQ. V lost 2 bases and J lost 1, with 12 bases in between. The CDR3 is made up of 15 amino acids. The CDR3 nucleotides read TGCGCCAGCAGCTTAACCGGGACACCGAACACTGAAGCTTTCTTT. It specifies CASSLTGTPNTEAFF.

This rearrangement joins TRBV7-3 to TRBJ2-3; 12 nucleotides match TRBD2. Trimming cost V 5 bases and J 9 bases; bases outside gene matches: 9. The germline V gene has CDR1 SGHTA and CDR2 FQGTGA. The CDR3 runs 15 residues. In nucleotides, the CDR3 is TGTGCCAGCAGCCAACGTGGACTAGCGGGGAACACGCAGTATTTT. Translating it yields CASSQRGLAGNTQYF.

This clone was found many times. The chain uses TRBV10-3 and TRBJ2-3, with TRBD2 as a possible D gene (7 bases). Germline lookup yields CDR1 ENHRY and CDR2 SYGVKD. Deletions cut 11 bases from V and 2 bases from J, with 20 bases between. This CDR3 comprises 15 residues. CDR3 loop: CAAQDGGGTTDTQYF. As DNA, the CDR3 is TGTGCCGCCCAGGACGGCGGGGGCACCACAGATACGCAGTATTTT.